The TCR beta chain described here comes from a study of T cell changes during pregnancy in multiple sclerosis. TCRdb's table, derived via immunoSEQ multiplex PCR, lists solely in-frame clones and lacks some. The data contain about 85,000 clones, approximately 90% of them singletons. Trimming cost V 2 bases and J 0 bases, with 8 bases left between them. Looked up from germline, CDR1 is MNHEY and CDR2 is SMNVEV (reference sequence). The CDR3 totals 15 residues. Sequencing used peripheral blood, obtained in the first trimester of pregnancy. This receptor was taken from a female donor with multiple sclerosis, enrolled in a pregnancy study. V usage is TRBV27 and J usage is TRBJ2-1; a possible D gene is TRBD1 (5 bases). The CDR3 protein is CASSLSGHSYNEQFF. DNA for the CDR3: TGTGCCAGCAGTTTAAGTGGACACTCCTACAATGAGCAGTTCTTC.